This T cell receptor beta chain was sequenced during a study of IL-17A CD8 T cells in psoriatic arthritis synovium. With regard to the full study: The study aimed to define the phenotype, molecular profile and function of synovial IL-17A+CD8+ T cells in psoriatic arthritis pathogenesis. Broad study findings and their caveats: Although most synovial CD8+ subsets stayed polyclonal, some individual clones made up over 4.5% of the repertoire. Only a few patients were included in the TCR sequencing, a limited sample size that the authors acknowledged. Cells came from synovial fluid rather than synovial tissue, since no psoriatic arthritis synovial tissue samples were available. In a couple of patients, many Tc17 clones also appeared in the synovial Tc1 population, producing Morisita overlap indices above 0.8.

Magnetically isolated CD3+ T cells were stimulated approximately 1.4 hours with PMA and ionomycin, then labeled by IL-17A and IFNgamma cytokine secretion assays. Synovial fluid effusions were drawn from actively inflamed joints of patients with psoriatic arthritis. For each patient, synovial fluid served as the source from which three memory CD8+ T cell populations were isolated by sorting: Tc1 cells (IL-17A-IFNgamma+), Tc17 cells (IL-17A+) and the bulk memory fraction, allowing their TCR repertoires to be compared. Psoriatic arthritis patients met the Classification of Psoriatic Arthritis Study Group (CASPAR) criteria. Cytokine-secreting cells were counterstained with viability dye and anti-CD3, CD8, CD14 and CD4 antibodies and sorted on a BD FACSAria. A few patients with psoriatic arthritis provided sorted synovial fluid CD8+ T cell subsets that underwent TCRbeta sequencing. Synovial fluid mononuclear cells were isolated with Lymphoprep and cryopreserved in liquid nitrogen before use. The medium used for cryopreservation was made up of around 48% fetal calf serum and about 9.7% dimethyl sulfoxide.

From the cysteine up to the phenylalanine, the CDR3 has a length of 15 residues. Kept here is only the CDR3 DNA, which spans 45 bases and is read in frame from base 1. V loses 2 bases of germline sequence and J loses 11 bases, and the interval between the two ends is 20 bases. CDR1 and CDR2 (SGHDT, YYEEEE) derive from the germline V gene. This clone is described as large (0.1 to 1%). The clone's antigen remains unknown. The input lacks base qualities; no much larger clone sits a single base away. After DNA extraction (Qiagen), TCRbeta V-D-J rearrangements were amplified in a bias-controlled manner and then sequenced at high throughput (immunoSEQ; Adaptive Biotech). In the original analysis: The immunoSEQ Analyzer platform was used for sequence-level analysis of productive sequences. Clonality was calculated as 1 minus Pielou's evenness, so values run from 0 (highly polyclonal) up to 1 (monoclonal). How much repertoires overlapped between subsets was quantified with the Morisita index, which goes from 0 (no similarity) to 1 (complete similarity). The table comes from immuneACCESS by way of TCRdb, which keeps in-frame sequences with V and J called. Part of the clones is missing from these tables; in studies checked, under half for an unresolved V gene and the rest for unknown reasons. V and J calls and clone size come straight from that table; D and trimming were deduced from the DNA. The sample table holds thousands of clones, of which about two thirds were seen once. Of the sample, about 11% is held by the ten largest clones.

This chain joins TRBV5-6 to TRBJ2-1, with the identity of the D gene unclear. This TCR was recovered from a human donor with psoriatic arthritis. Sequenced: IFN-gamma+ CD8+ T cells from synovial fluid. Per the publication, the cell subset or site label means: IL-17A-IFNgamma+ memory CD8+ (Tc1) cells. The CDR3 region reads CASSFSLAARDKQFF. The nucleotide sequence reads TGTGCCAGCAGCTTTAGTCTCGCAGCGCGAGATAAGCAGTTCTTC.